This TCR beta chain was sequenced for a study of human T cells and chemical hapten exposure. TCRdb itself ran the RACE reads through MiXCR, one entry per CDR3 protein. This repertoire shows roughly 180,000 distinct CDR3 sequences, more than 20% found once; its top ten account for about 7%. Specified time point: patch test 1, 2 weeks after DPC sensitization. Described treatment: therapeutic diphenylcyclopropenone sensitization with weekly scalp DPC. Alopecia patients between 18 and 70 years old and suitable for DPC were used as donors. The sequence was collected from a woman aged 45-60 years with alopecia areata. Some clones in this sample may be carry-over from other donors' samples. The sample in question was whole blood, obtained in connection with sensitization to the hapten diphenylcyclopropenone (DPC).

The CDR3 loop is CASSYSWAGTYEQYF. DNA for the CDR3: TGTGCCAGCAGTTACTCGTGGGCGGGAACCTACGAGCAGTACTTC. The chain joins TRBV6-2 or TRBV6-3 to TRBJ2-7, with D tentatively TRBD2 (6 bases). Trimming left V 0 bases short and J 2 bases short, with 11 bases between. The CDR3 totals 15 residues. Germline V gene lookup returns CDR1 MNHEY and CDR2 SVGEGT.